These 20 T cell receptor beta chains were all obtained from the same sample, sequenced in a study of CD8+ T cells in alopecia areata. cDNA serving as the sequencing template came from extracted, reverse transcribed RNA. Some clones are missing from TCRdb's copy, which holds only in-frame ones; the method was immunoSEQ multiplex PCR. The sample shows about 120,000 clones, 53% of them seen only once. Treatment indicated: oral pan-JAK inhibitor, 5-10 mg twice daily. Material: CD4+ T cells sorted from blood, obtained at week 4, from a patient treated with tofacitinib. These receptors were collected from a human donor with alopecia areata.

This rearrangement joins TRBV19 to TRBJ2-6; D unresolved. CDR3 size: 21 residues. Germline-derived CDR1 and CDR2 are LNHDA and SQIVND (reference sequence). V was cut by 6 bases and J by 0 bases, with 27 bases left in between. The chain's CDR3 is CASSPNQIRTGLLSGANVLTF. The CDR3 nucleotides read TGTGCCAGTAGCCCAAATCAAATAAGGACGGGCCTACTCTCTGGGGCCAACGTCCTGACTTTC.

As DNA, the CDR3 is TGCGCCAGCAGCCCAGGTATAGTTGAAAATCAGCCCCAGCATTTT. It yields the protein CASSPGIVENQPQHF. The chain has TRBV4-1 and TRBJ1-5; no firm D call. V was trimmed by 4 bases and J by 4 bases, leaving 14 bases between them. The germline V gene has CDR1 MGHRA and CDR2 YSYEKL. The CDR3 is 15 residues long.

The chain is built from TRBV11-2 and TRBJ2-7, with D possibly matching TRBD2 (5 bases). The last part of the DNA fits TRBJ2-5 better; the J call may be wrong. Per the germline V gene, CDR1 is SGHAT and CDR2 is FQNNGV. The CDR3 consists of 15 residues. CDR3 loop: CASSLASRVGETQYF. Written as DNA, the CDR3 is TGTGCCAGCAGCTTAGCCTCGAGGGTAGGGGAGACCCAGTACTTC.

This clone was seen a handful of times. V is TRBV6-5 and J is TRBJ1-1; the match to TRBD1 covers 8 bases. This CDR3 comprises 12 residues. V gave up 0 bases and J gave up 10 bases; unmatched junction bases: 1. The germline V gene encodes CDR1 MNHEY and CDR2 SVGAGI. The CDR3 DNA reads TGTGCCAGCAGTTACTCTGGACAGGGAGCTTTCTTT. Translating gives CASSYSGQGAFF.

DNA for the CDR3: TGTGCCAGCAGTCGTATCGAGATACTCACAGATACGCAGTATTTT. Encoded protein: CASSRIEILTDTQYF. This chain joins TRBV4-2 and TRBJ2-3; no definite D call. Trimming shortened V by 6 bases and J by 2 bases, and 15 bases separated the two germline ends. The CDR3 runs 15 residues. The germline CDR1 and CDR2 sequences are LGHNA and YNFKEQ.

This clone was seen more than once but under ten times. V gene TRBV18 combines with J gene TRBJ1-1; unclear D gene. CDR3 size: 12 residues. The ends were cut back, 5 bases at V and 1 base at J, with 5 bases in the middle. Germline CDR1 KGHSH, CDR2 LQKENI. CDR3 nucleotides: TGTGCCAGCTCAACAACGAACACTGAAGCTTTCTTT. Residues: CASSTTNTEAFF.

In its sample, this clone was seen a few times. Within the sample, other DNA sequences also encode this same CDR3. J is TRBJ2-3 and V is TRBV29-1; possibly TRBD1 for D (5 bases). The V gene lost 4 bases and the J gene lost 4 bases, with 12 bases spanning the gap. CDR1 and CDR2 (germline): SQVTM, ANQGSEA. The CDR3 length is 13 residues. The CDR3 sequence: CSVVGRVADTQYF. CDR3 DNA sequence: TGCAGCGTTGTGGGCAGGGTTGCAGATACGCAGTATTTT.

This chain uses TRBV6-5 with TRBJ1-2; tentatively, D is TRBD1 (6 bases). Germline V gives CDR1 MNHEY, CDR2 SVGAGI. CDR3 length equals 14 residues. The V and J ends lost 2 bases and 2 bases respectively, with 9 bases between them. The CDR3 reads CASSYGQGNYGYTF. The CDR3, as DNA: TGTGCCAGCAGTTACGGGCAGGGGAACTATGGCTACACCTTC.

This clone was seen a single time. The chain recombines TRBV7-9 with TRBJ2-7; maybe TRBD1 (6 bases). In germline, CDR1 is SEHNR, CDR2 FQNEAQ (reference sequence). The CDR3 sequence is 15 residues long. V was cut by 0 bases and J by 6 bases, with 15 bases left in between. This chain's CDR3 is CASSLAGTSNVEQYF. The DNA of the CDR3 is TGTGCCAGCAGCTTAGCTGGGACATCGAACGTCGAGCAGTACTTC.

The chain has TRBV6-4 and TRBJ1-6, with D tentatively TRBD1 (5 bases). The CDR3 contains 15 residues. V lost 2 bases and J 7 bases, leaving 12 bases between the germline ends. Germline V CDR1 and CDR2: MRHNA, SNTAGT. The DNA of the CDR3 is TGTGCCAGCAGTGACGTAGGGGACTGGAATTCACCCCTCCACTTT. It specifies CASSDVGDWNSPLHF.

This clone showed up just a few times. This chain uses TRBV29-1 with TRBJ1-6; 7 bases fit TRBD1. The CDR3 loop spans 14 amino acids. From germline, CDR1 is SQVTM and CDR2 ANQGSEA. V lost 4 bases to trimming and J lost 5 bases; unmatched junction nucleotides: 5. The CDR3 DNA is TGCAGCGTTGCCACAGGGGTTCATAATTCACCCCTCCACTTT. Translation: CSVATGVHNSPLHF.

This clone came up a few times. The CDR3 nucleotides read TGTGCCAGCAGACACGAGGGACACCTACGCACAGATACGCAGTATTTT. This encodes CASRHEGHLRTDTQYF. The genes are TRBV2 and TRBJ2-3; weak D call: TRBD1 (6 bases). The CDR3 is made up of 16 amino acids. CDR1 SNHLY and CDR2 FYNNEI come from the germline V gene. Deletions cut 6 bases from V and 1 base from J, with 17 bases between.

This clone is a singleton in its sample. This chain links TRBV7-6 with TRBJ2-1; D unclear. This CDR3 has 13 amino acids. V was pared by 11 bases and J by 7 bases, with 18 bases between. Germline-derived CDR1 and CDR2 are SGHVS and FNYEAQ. The CDR3 reads CAGSKNPSNEQFF. CDR3 in DNA: TGTGCCGGGTCTAAAAACCCTTCGAATGAGCAGTTCTTC.

This chain links TRBV25-1 with TRBJ2-6, with D uncertain. V was clipped by 6 bases and J by 0 bases, with 6 bases between them. In germline, CDR1 is MGHDK, CDR2 SYGVNS. CDR3 length: 14 residues. The CDR3 region is CASRGISGANVLTF. The CDR3 coding sequence is TGTGCCAGCAGGGGCATCTCTGGGGCCAACGTCCTGACTTTC.

The J gene is TRBJ1-1, the V gene TRBV29-1, with TRBD1 matching over 7 bases. The CDR3 runs to 13 residues. V gave up 6 bases and J gave up 1 base; unmatched junction bases: 5. The V gene's germline CDR1 is SQVTM and CDR2 ANQGSEA. The CDR3 spells CSVLDRANTEAFF. The CDR3 nucleotides are TGCAGCGTGCTCGACAGGGCGAACACTGAAGCTTTCTTT.

The genes are TRBV4-1 and TRBJ2-1; the D is unclear. V was clipped by 6 bases and J by 4 bases, with 4 bases between them. The CDR3 totals 11 residues. In germline, CDR1 is MGHRA, CDR2 YSYEKL. The CDR3 bases are TGCGCCAGCAGGGATTACAATGAGCAGTTCTTC. Protein: CASRDYNEQFF.

Of note for this clone: Different DNA sequences within this sample yield the same CDR3. The chain employs TRBV6-5 and TRBJ1-1; no firm D call. Trimming left V 6 bases short and J 2 bases short, with 4 bases between. The CDR3 runs to 11 residues. Germline loops: CDR1 MNHEY, CDR2 SVGAGI. The CDR3 DNA reads as TGTGCCAGCAGCTCCAACACTGAAGCTTTCTTT. The encoded protein is CASSSNTEAFF.

This chain links TRBV29-1 with TRBJ2-7; the match to TRBD1 covers 7 bases. This CDR3 is built from 14 residues. With 5 bases clipped from V and 0 bases from J, the junction kept 7 bases outside the gene matches. Per the germline V gene, CDR1 is SQVTM and CDR2 is ANQGSEA. The CDR3, as DNA: TGCAGCGTTAGGACAGGTCATGGCTCCTACGAGCAGTACTTC. Translated, it gives CSVRTGHGSYEQYF.

This chain connects TRBV14 to TRBJ1-2; TRBD1 agrees at 12 bases. CDR1 is SGHDN, CDR2 FVKESK, per germline. The CDR3 has 18 residues. The ends lost 3 bases at V and 3 bases at J; junction bases unmatched: 11. CDR3 in amino acids: CASSHWKGQGARDYGYTF. The CDR3 DNA reads TGTGCCAGCAGCCATTGGAAGGGACAGGGGGCGCGGGACTATGGCTACACCTTC. Full variable domain (remainder filled in from reference TRBV14 and TRBJ1-2): EAGVTQFPSHSVIEKGQTVTLRCDPISGHDNLYWYRRVMGKEIKFLLHFVKESKQDESGMPNNRFLAERTGGTYSTLKVQPAELEDSGVYFCASSHWKGQGARDYGYTFGSGTRLTVV.

In its sample, this clone was seen a few times. The V and J genes are TRBV7-6 and TRBJ2-2; TRBD2 is a possible D gene (6 bases). Per the germline V gene, CDR1 is SGHVS and CDR2 is FNYEAQ. This CDR3 region has 15 residues. V lost 6 bases and J lost 4, with 15 bases in between. In DNA, the CDR3 is TGTGCCAGCAGAGGGCAGGGAGGCGGCACCGGGGAGCTGTTTTTT. Its protein is CASRGQGGGTGELFF.